These 20 T cell receptor beta chains were sequenced from one sample in a study of Ad26.COV2.S vaccination and SARS-CoV-2 variants. The treatment: around 19 received Ad26.COV2.S at low or high dose, single or two shots; about five received placebo; per-sample allocation not given. Samples were taken on day 63 after the first vaccine or placebo injection. The protocol was immunoSEQ multiplex PCR, while the TCRdb copy is restricted to in-frame clones and leaves out a portion. The sample has 300,000 to 400,000 clones, approximately 86% seen once; the top ten hold 1.5% to 2%. The starting material was peripheral blood, obtained in a trial of Ad26.COV2.S vaccine versus placebo. The receptors originated from a person between 18 and 60 years old who received the Ad26.COV2.S COVID-19 vaccine or a placebo.

The J gene is TRBJ1-1, the V gene TRBV2; no definite D call. The V and J ends lost 10 bases and 3 bases respectively, with 12 bases between them. Germline V CDR1 and CDR2: SNHLY, FYNNEI. This CDR3 is built from 12 residues. This chain's CDR3 is CATRIGYTEAFF. The CDR3 DNA sequence: TGTGCCACCCGGATAGGGTACACTGAAGCTTTCTTT.

V usage is TRBV5-1 and J usage is TRBJ2-3, with TRBD2 matching 16 bases. The CDR3 is 17 residues long. The trim removed 4 bases at V and 4 bases at J, leaving 6 bases unmatched. Germline CDR1 SGHRS, CDR2 YFSETQ. In DNA, the CDR3 is TGCGCCAGCAGCCTCGGGACTAGCGGGGGGGTTGCAGATACGCAGTATTTT. It codes for CASSLGTSGGVADTQYF. Full variable domain (rest looked up from reference TRBV5-1 and TRBJ2-3): KAGVTQTPRYLIKTRGQQVTLSCSPISGHRSVSWYQQTPGQGLQFLFEYFSETQRNKGNFPGRFSGRQFSNSRSEMNVSTLELGDSALYLCASSLGTSGGVADTQYFGPGTRLTVL.

The chain has TRBV18 and TRBJ1-6, with 10 positions matching TRBD1. The V segment lost 0 bases and the J segment 9 bases; nucleotides outside the gene matches: 8. The CDR3 runs to 17 residues. Germline lookup yields CDR1 KGHSH and CDR2 LQKENI. The CDR3 loop is CASSPPSGDRGSSPLHF. CDR3 sequence (DNA): TGTGCCAGCTCACCACCCTCGGGGGACAGGGGCTCTTCACCCCTCCACTTT.

This sequence joins TRBV6-5 and TRBJ1-1; D gene unclear. The ends were cut back, 7 bases at V and 0 bases at J, with 9 bases in the middle. Germline CDR1 reads MNHEY; CDR2 reads SVGAGI. CDR3 length: 13 residues. CDR3 sequence reads: CASKEIVNTEAFF. The CDR3 DNA reads TGTGCCAGCAAAGAGATTGTGAACACTGAAGCTTTCTTT.

V is TRBV5-4 and J is TRBJ2-5; tentatively, D is TRBD1 (6 bases). The CDR3 is 14 amino acids. V shed 2 bases and J shed 2 bases, with 10 bases lying between them. Germline V gene data show CDR1 as SGHNT and CDR2 as YYREEE (reference sequence). CDR3 sequence (DNA): TGTGCCAGCAGCTTTAGGACAGAGCAAGAGACCCAGTACTTC. Its translation: CASSFRTEQETQYF.

The chain uses TRBV5-1 and TRBJ2-2, with D perhaps TRBD1 (5 bases). In germline, CDR1 is SGHRS, CDR2 YFSETQ. This CDR3 comprises 15 residues. V lost 3 bases and J lost 5, with 14 bases in between. In DNA form, the CDR3 reads TGCGCCAGCAGCTGGATTGATAGGGGTACCGGGGAGCTGTTTTTT. Its protein is CASSWIDRGTGELFF.

The genes are TRBV19 and TRBJ2-3, with a tentative D call TRBD1 (6 bases). Trimming pared 6 bases from V and 2 bases from J, leaving 15 bases between. CDR3 size: 15 residues. The germline gives CDR1 LNHDA, CDR2 SQIVND (reference sequence). The CDR3 loop is CASSRAGVDTDTQYF. CDR3 in DNA: TGTGCCAGTAGCCGGGCAGGGGTAGACACAGATACGCAGTATTTT.

The chain employs TRBV6-2 or TRBV6-3 and TRBJ1-1, with TRBD1 as a possible D gene (6 bases). The CDR3 length is 13 residues. Germline V CDR1 and CDR2: MNHEY, SVGEGT. V lost 5 bases and J 4 bases, leaving 11 bases between the germline ends. The chain's CDR3 is CASSTQGSTEAFF. Written as DNA, the CDR3 is TGTGCCAGCAGTACACAGGGAAGCACTGAAGCTTTCTTT.

The chain links TRBV19 to TRBJ2-3; no reliable D call. CDR3 length equals 16 residues. V was clipped by 3 bases and J by 1 base, with 14 bases between them. CDR1 and CDR2 (germline): LNHDA, SQIVND (reference sequence). The CDR3 DNA sequence: TGTGCCAGTAGTATTGGATCCACCCTAGGCACAGATACGCAGTATTTT. It codes for CASSIGSTLGTDTQYF.

The chain joins TRBV5-5 to TRBJ1-3; TRBD1 matches 8 bases. J was trimmed by 4 bases and V by 2 bases; bases with no gene match: 5. This CDR3 is built from 15 residues. Germline values: CDR1 SGHKS, CDR2 YYEKEE (reference sequence). CDR3 DNA: TGTGCCAGCAGCTTCCTACAGGGGGTCGGAAACACCATATATTTT. This encodes CASSFLQGVGNTIYF.

The J gene is TRBJ2-1, the V gene TRBV4-1; D may be TRBD1 (5 bases). The CDR3 spans 19 residues. Trimming shortened V by 4 bases and J by 0 bases, and 22 bases separated the two germline ends. Per germline, CDR1 MGHRA and CDR2 YSYEKL. As DNA, the CDR3 is TGCGCCAGCAGCCCCCAGGGCGACCAAGCGAAGAGCTCCTACAATGAGCAGTTCTTC. Residues: CASSPQGDQAKSSYNEQFF.

This chain joins TRBV10-3 and TRBJ2-3, with TRBD2 matching 12 bases. This CDR3 has 16 amino acids. Germline-derived CDR1 and CDR2 are ENHRY and SYGVKD. Losses at the gene ends were 2 bases for V and 2 bases for J; bases not matched to a gene: 2. In DNA form, the CDR3 reads TGTGCCATCAGTGAGGGACTAGCGGGGCTCACAGATACGCAGTATTTT. Protein sequence: CAISEGLAGLTDTQYF.

The chain links TRBV7-3 to TRBJ1-2; D might be TRBD1 (6 bases). V lost 0 bases and J 5 bases, leaving 13 bases between the germline ends. Germline lookup yields CDR1 SGHTA and CDR2 FQGTGA. This CDR3 is 15 amino acids long. The CDR3 DNA sequence: TGTGCCAGCAGCTTAACGGCGACAGGTTGGTATGGCTACACCTTC. Translation: CASSLTATGWYGYTF. Together with reference TRBV7-3 and TRBJ1-2, the CDR3 gives the full variable domain: GAGVSQTPSNKVTEKGKYVELRCDPISGHTALYWYRQSLGQGPEFLIYFQGTGAADDSGLPNDRFFAVRPEGSVSTLKIQRTERGDSAVYLCASSLTATGWYGYTFGSGTRLTVV.

The chain carries TRBV12-5 and TRBJ2-6; 8 bases fit TRBD1. Trimming cost V 3 bases and J 0 bases; bases outside gene matches: 10. Germline loops: CDR1 LGHNT, CDR2 FRNRAP. The length of the CDR3 is 19 residues. The CDR3 here is CASGLRRTGPLSGANVLTF. In DNA, the CDR3 is TGTGCTAGTGGTTTACGCCGGACAGGGCCCCTCTCTGGGGCCAACGTCCTGACTTTC.

The chain recombines TRBV3-1 (or the pseudogene TRBV3-2) with TRBJ2-6, with a possible D match to TRBD1 (6 bases). The CDR3 has 16 amino acids. Trimming took off 4 bases at V and 3 bases at J, with 13 bases between the two ends. Germline V gene data show CDR1 as LGHDT and CDR2 as YNNKEL (reference sequence). In DNA form, the CDR3 reads TGTGCCAGCAGCCTATACAGGGTTTTTGGGGCCAACGTCCTGACTTTC. This translates into CASSLYRVFGANVLTF.

J is TRBJ1-6 and V is TRBV6-5; TRBD1 is a possible D gene (5 bases). Germline CDR1 and CDR2: MNHEY and SVGAGI. CDR3 size: 15 residues. V was pared by 5 bases and J by 9 bases, with 17 bases between. This CDR3 is CASSNHKGSGSPLHF. The CDR3 nucleotides read TGTGCCAGCAGTAACCATAAGGGGTCAGGTTCACCCCTCCACTTT.

The chain carries TRBV7-3 and TRBJ2-3; a weak D match, TRBD2 (5 bases). Per the germline V gene, CDR1 is SGHTA and CDR2 is FQGTGA. This CDR3 spans 14 amino acids. V lost 1 base and J 5 bases, leaving 10 bases between the germline ends. The CDR3 DNA sequence: TGTGCCAGCAGCTTAAGGGGAGCTAAAGATACGCAGTATTTT. Translated, it gives CASSLRGAKDTQYF. The entire variable domain, with the rest obtained from reference TRBV7-3 and TRBJ2-3, is as follows: GAGVSQTPSNKVTEKGKYVELRCDPISGHTALYWYRQSLGQGPEFLIYFQGTGAADDSGLPNDRFFAVRPEGSVSTLKIQRTERGDSAVYLCASSLRGAKDTQYFGPGTRLTVL.

This rearrangement joins TRBV19 to TRBJ1-1; D gene ambiguous. Per the germline V gene, CDR1 is LNHDA and CDR2 is SQIVND (reference sequence). This CDR3 has 16 residues. Trimming removed 5 bases at V and 5 bases at J, with 21 bases between. The CDR3 reads CASSPIRLPEQTEAFF. The CDR3 bases are TGTGCCAGTAGTCCAATAAGGCTTCCCGAACAGACTGAAGCTTTCTTT.

The chain carries TRBV5-1 and TRBJ2-7; no firm D call. The CDR3 has 15 residues. The V and J ends lost 2 bases and 7 bases respectively, with 19 bases between them. Germline V CDR1 and CDR2: SGHRS, YFSETQ. The CDR3 sequence is CASSLIVPDGREQYF. The CDR3 DNA is TGCGCCAGCAGCTTAATTGTTCCAGATGGACGAGAGCAGTACTTC.

This clone was detected once. V usage is TRBV5-1 and J usage is TRBJ1-2; a weak D match, TRBD1 (6 bases). CDR3 size: 13 residues. The ends were cut back, 5 bases at V and 3 bases at J, with 11 bases in the middle. CDR1 and CDR2 from the germline V gene are SGHRS and YFSETQ. CDR3 residues: CASRQTGYYGYTF. The CDR3 DNA is TGCGCCAGCAGACAAACAGGGTACTATGGCTACACCTTC.